A selection of T cell receptor beta chains follows, all from one sample in a study of blood T cell repertoires in COVID-19. Generated by immunoSEQ multiplex PCR, the TCRdb table keeps only in-frame clones and is missing some. The sample gives 200,000 to 250,000 clones, around 81% of which show up once; nearly 7.5% is in the top ten. The sample comprised PBMCs or T cells enriched from blood (not recorded which). The receptors were sampled from a woman aged 40 to 50 with acute COVID-19. The CDR3 runs from the conserved cysteine through the conserved F or W. A D gene is named only where the DNA matches it firmly. Rows may omit the clone size; those that give it use once, few, many or a size class.

clone_size: -; v_call: TRBV6-2/TRBV6-3; j_call: TRBJ2-5; d_call: TRBD1; cdr3_nt: TGTGCCAGCAGTCCCGACAGGGATCAAGAGACCCAGTACTTC; cdr3_aa: CASSPDRDQETQYF
clone_size: -; v_call: TRBV9; j_call: TRBJ1-3; d_call: -; cdr3_nt: TGTGCCAGCAGGGCCTCGGGGTCACACTCTGGAAACACCATATATTTT; cdr3_aa: CASRASGSHSGNTIYF
clone_size: few; v_call: TRBV7-2; j_call: TRBJ2-3; d_call: -; cdr3_nt: TGTGCCAGCAGCGGCCGTATAGGCAGGGTGGCAGATACGCAGTATTTT; cdr3_aa: CASSGRIGRVADTQYF
clone_size: once; v_call: TRBV7-8; j_call: TRBJ1-1; d_call: -; cdr3_nt: TGTGCCAGCAGCTACCGGGACATTAACACTGAAGCTTTCTTT; cdr3_aa: CASSYRDINTEAFF
clone_size: once; v_call: TRBV5-1; j_call: TRBJ2-3; d_call: -; cdr3_nt: TGCGCCAGCAGCCCCGGACTAAGCACAGATACGCAGTATTTT; cdr3_aa: CASSPGLSTDTQYF
clone_size: -; v_call: TRBV7-2; j_call: TRBJ2-7; d_call: TRBD2; cdr3_nt: TGTGCCAGCAGCTTAGGGGGGACTAGCAGTAGGGAGCAGTACTTC; cdr3_aa: CASSLGGTSSREQYF
clone_size: once; v_call: TRBV27; j_call: TRBJ1-1; d_call: TRBD1; cdr3_nt: TGTGCCAGCAGTACCCAGGGGGGGAACACTGAAGCTTTCTTT; cdr3_aa: CASSTQGGNTEAFF
clone_size: -; v_call: TRBV7-2; j_call: TRBJ1-1; d_call: -; cdr3_nt: TGTGCCGGTACACAAACGTGGCCCACTGAAGCTTTCTTT; cdr3_aa: CAGTQTWPTEAFF
clone_size: -; v_call: TRBV29-1; j_call: TRBJ2-1; d_call: -; cdr3_nt: TGCAGCGTGGGGCTAAGGGGAGCGGGTGAGCAGTTCTTC; cdr3_aa: CSVGLRGAGEQFF
clone_size: few; v_call: TRBV6-2/TRBV6-3; j_call: TRBJ2-7; d_call: TRBD2; cdr3_nt: TGTGCCAGCAGTTACCCCGGGCGGGAGTCCCACGAGCAGTACTTC; cdr3_aa: CASSYPGRESHEQYF
clone_size: -; v_call: TRBV6-6; j_call: TRBJ2-7; d_call: -; cdr3_nt: TGTGCCAGCAGTTACTCGACAGACTCCTACGAGCAGTACTTC; cdr3_aa: CASSYSTDSYEQYF
clone_size: few; v_call: TRBV7-3; j_call: TRBJ1-1; d_call: -; cdr3_nt: TGTGCCAGCAGCTTTACGGGGAACACTGAAGCTTTCTTT; cdr3_aa: CASSFTGNTEAFF
clone_size: -; v_call: TRBV15; j_call: TRBJ1-2; d_call: -; cdr3_nt: TGTGCCACCAGCAGAGATAACAGGGTGGGCGGCTACACCTTC; cdr3_aa: CATSRDNRVGGYTF
clone_size: -; v_call: TRBV6-5; j_call: TRBJ1-1; d_call: TRBD1; cdr3_nt: TGTGCCAGCATTGCCGCCGGGACAGGGGAACCTGAAGCTTTCTTT; cdr3_aa: CASIAAGTGEPEAFF
clone_size: -; v_call: TRBV7-6; j_call: TRBJ2-1; d_call: TRBD2; cdr3_nt: TGTGCCAGCAGCTTATACGGGACTAGCGGGAGAGGGGTTAACAATGAGCAGTTCTTC; cdr3_aa: CASSLYGTSGRGVNNEQFF
clone_size: -; v_call: TRBV28; j_call: TRBJ2-7; d_call: TRBD1; cdr3_nt: TGTGCCACCTCGTCCGGGACAGGATCCCCCTACGAGCAGTACTTC; cdr3_aa: CATSSGTGSPYEQYF
clone_size: once; v_call: TRBV6-5; j_call: TRBJ1-1; d_call: -; cdr3_nt: TGTGCCAGCAGGAAACTTGGGGGCGACACTGAAGCTTTCTTT; cdr3_aa: CASRKLGGDTEAFF
clone_size: -; v_call: TRBV5-5; j_call: TRBJ1-2; d_call: -; cdr3_nt: TGTGCCAGCAGCTTTGAGGAGACTAACTATGGCTACACCTTC; cdr3_aa: CASSFEETNYGYTF
clone_size: -; v_call: TRBV19; j_call: TRBJ2-3; d_call: -; cdr3_nt: TGTGCCAGCGACCCGGGGGATATGGGGGACGCAGATACGCAGTATTTT; cdr3_aa: CASDPGDMGDADTQYF
clone_size: -; v_call: TRBV7-7; j_call: TRBJ2-7; d_call: TRBD1; cdr3_nt: TGTGCTAGCAGCTTAGCGCGACAGGGACCGCAGTACTTC; cdr3_aa: CASSLARQGPQYF
clone_size: -; v_call: TRBV28; j_call: TRBJ2-7; d_call: -; cdr3_nt: TGTGCCAGCAGCGTAGGAGCCTACGAGCAGTACTTC; cdr3_aa: CASSVGAYEQYF
clone_size: -; v_call: TRBV9; j_call: TRBJ2-7; d_call: -; cdr3_nt: TGTGCCAGCAGCGTAGGACCGGGCTCCTACGAGCAGTACTTC; cdr3_aa: CASSVGPGSYEQYF
clone_size: -; v_call: TRBV7-2; j_call: TRBJ2-1; d_call: TRBD2; cdr3_nt: TGTGCCTCGACCGGGACTAGCGGGTACTACAATGAGCAGTTCTTC; cdr3_aa: CASTGTSGYYNEQFF
clone_size: -; v_call: TRBV2; j_call: TRBJ2-7; d_call: TRBD1; cdr3_nt: TGTGCCAGCAGAGGACAGGCCTACGAGCAGTACTTC; cdr3_aa: CASRGQAYEQYF
clone_size: -; v_call: TRBV2; j_call: TRBJ2-7; d_call: -; cdr3_nt: TGTGCCAGCAGTGCGCAGGGTTACGAGCAGTACTTC; cdr3_aa: CASSAQGYEQYF
clone_size: -; v_call: TRBV28; j_call: TRBJ1-2; d_call: TRBD1; cdr3_nt: TGTGCCAGCAGTTTAGGACAGGGATCCTATGGCTACACCTTC; cdr3_aa: CASSLGQGSYGYTF
clone_size: few; v_call: TRBV6-5; j_call: TRBJ2-7; d_call: TRBD1; cdr3_nt: TGTGCCAGCAGTAAGGGGGCCCCCTACGAGCAGTACTTC; cdr3_aa: CASSKGAPYEQYF
clone_size: -; v_call: TRBV7-8; j_call: TRBJ1-1; d_call: -; cdr3_nt: TGTGCCAGCCGCAGTAGGGGGGGTCCAACTGAAGCTTTCTTT; cdr3_aa: CASRSRGGPTEAFF
clone_size: -; v_call: TRBV29-1; j_call: TRBJ2-1; d_call: -; cdr3_nt: TGCAGCGTGCAACAACCGAGCGGGATAGGGGGCAATGAGCAGTTCTTC; cdr3_aa: CSVQQPSGIGGNEQFF
clone_size: -; v_call: TRBV3-1/TRBV3-2; j_call: TRBJ1-1; d_call: -; cdr3_nt: TGTGCCAGCAGGGCCGCGAACACTGAAGCTTTCTTT; cdr3_aa: CASRAANTEAFF
clone_size: -; v_call: TRBV2; j_call: TRBJ1-3; d_call: -; cdr3_nt: TGTGCCAGCAGTCCCCGGGTAGGCTCTGGAAACACCATATATTTT; cdr3_aa: CASSPRVGSGNTIYF
clone_size: once; v_call: TRBV30; j_call: TRBJ2-5; d_call: TRBD2; cdr3_nt: TGTGCCTGGCAGGGACTAGCGGGAGAGACCCAGTACTTC; cdr3_aa: CAWQGLAGETQYF
clone_size: -; v_call: TRBV30; j_call: TRBJ1-1; d_call: -; cdr3_nt: TGTGCCTGGAGTGGGACAGCGAACACTGAAGCTTTCTTT; cdr3_aa: CAWSGTANTEAFF
clone_size: -; v_call: TRBV11-3; j_call: TRBJ2-1; d_call: -; cdr3_nt: TGTGCCAGCAGCCTAGGACAGTACAATGAGCAGTTCTTC; cdr3_aa: CASSLGQYNEQFF
clone_size: -; v_call: TRBV16; j_call: TRBJ1-6; d_call: TRBD1; cdr3_nt: TGTGCCAGCAGCCAATCGACAGGGGGCGATCCACCCCTCCACTTT; cdr3_aa: CASSQSTGGDPPLHF
clone_size: -; v_call: TRBV5-1; j_call: TRBJ2-1; d_call: -; cdr3_nt: TGCGCCAGCAGCCGACGCCTACAGGGTGCCGAGCAGTTCTTC; cdr3_aa: CASSRRLQGAEQFF
clone_size: once; v_call: TRBV30; j_call: TRBJ1-2; d_call: -; cdr3_nt: TGTGCCTGGAGTGCGCAGTATGGCTACACCTTC; cdr3_aa: CAWSAQYGYTF
clone_size: -; v_call: TRBV19; j_call: TRBJ1-5; d_call: TRBD1; cdr3_nt: TGTGCCAGTAGTACCGGACAGGGTGGCTATCAGCCCCAGCATTTT; cdr3_aa: CASSTGQGGYQPQHF
clone_size: -; v_call: TRBV24-1; j_call: TRBJ1-2; d_call: TRBD1; cdr3_nt: TGTGCCACCAGTGATTTCCAGGGGGCGTCTGGCTACACCTTC; cdr3_aa: CATSDFQGASGYTF
clone_size: -; v_call: TRBV29-1; j_call: TRBJ1-5; d_call: TRBD1; cdr3_nt: TGCAGCGTGCCGGGACAGGAGAATCAGCCCCAGCATTTT; cdr3_aa: CSVPGQENQPQHF
clone_size: -; v_call: TRBV7-9; j_call: TRBJ2-4; d_call: -; cdr3_nt: TGTGCCAGCAGCTTAGATAGCCTACCGTCCTGGAGCTACTTC; cdr3_aa: CASSLDSLPSWSYF
clone_size: -; v_call: TRBV11-3; j_call: TRBJ2-1; d_call: -; cdr3_nt: TGTGCCAGCAGCTTAGATATCGACAATGAGCAGTTCTTC; cdr3_aa: CASSLDIDNEQFF
clone_size: -; v_call: TRBV28; j_call: TRBJ1-5; d_call: TRBD1; cdr3_nt: TGTGCCAGCAGGGGACAGAGTCAGCCCCAGCATTTT; cdr3_aa: CASRGQSQPQHF
clone_size: few; v_call: TRBV6-5; j_call: TRBJ1-1; d_call: -; cdr3_nt: TGTGCCAGCAGTATAAACAGGGAAGGTACTGAAGCTTTCTTT; cdr3_aa: CASSINREGTEAFF
clone_size: -; v_call: TRBV24-1; j_call: TRBJ1-1; d_call: -; cdr3_nt: TGTGCCACCAGTAACGCGGGTTACACTGAAGCTTTCTTT; cdr3_aa: CATSNAGYTEAFF
clone_size: -; v_call: TRBV7-2; j_call: TRBJ2-5; d_call: TRBD1; cdr3_nt: TGTGCCAGCAACGGACAGGGACGGGAGACCCAGTACTTC; cdr3_aa: CASNGQGRETQYF
clone_size: -; v_call: TRBV30; j_call: TRBJ1-2; d_call: TRBD1; cdr3_nt: TGTGCCTGGAGTAAAGGAGGGACAGGGGCCAACTATGGCTACACCTTC; cdr3_aa: CAWSKGGTGANYGYTF
clone_size: -; v_call: TRBV11-2; j_call: TRBJ2-7; d_call: -; cdr3_nt: TGTGCCAGCAGCTTAATCCAGGGAACCTACGAGCAGTACTTC; cdr3_aa: CASSLIQGTYEQYF
clone_size: -; v_call: TRBV5-1; j_call: TRBJ1-3; d_call: -; cdr3_nt: TGCGCCAGCAGCCCTCGGAGCTCTGGAAACACCATATATTTT; cdr3_aa: CASSPRSSGNTIYF
clone_size: -; v_call: TRBV29-1; j_call: TRBJ2-5; d_call: -; cdr3_nt: TGCAGCGTTGAGGCTGCCGGGGAGACCCAGTACTTC; cdr3_aa: CSVEAAGETQYF
clone_size: -; v_call: TRBV19; j_call: TRBJ1-2; d_call: TRBD1; cdr3_nt: TGTGCCAGAAGGGACAGGGGAACCTATGGCTACACCTTC; cdr3_aa: CARRDRGTYGYTF
clone_size: -; v_call: TRBV6-5; j_call: TRBJ1-1; d_call: TRBD1; cdr3_nt: TGTGCCAGCAGTCAGACAGGGTTCGTTGAAGCTTTCTTT; cdr3_aa: CASSQTGFVEAFF